This T cell receptor beta chain emerged from a study of blood T cell repertoires in COVID-19. The overall study: There were acute and convalescent COVID-19 samples, and they came from the United States, Italy and Spain. Nucleic acid was either cDNA or gDNA, and it came from T cells, B-cell-depleted T cells, or PBMCs.

This clone showed up just once. Libraries were prepared by immunoSEQ multiplex PCR; TCRdb keeps only in-frame clonotypes and omits some of them. The repertoire includes fewer than 300,000 clones, roughly 89% of them detected once, and over 7.5% sits in the top ten. The CDR3 is 15 amino acids. The germline CDR1 and CDR2 sequences are LNHDA and SQIVND (reference sequence). Germline trimming cut 7 bases from V and 4 bases from J; bases unmatched to any gene: 7. The study assigned cohorts using participant-reported clinical history. Recovery meant two consecutive negative NP/OP PCR tests, professional clearance, or resolved symptoms.

Sequencing used PBMCs or T cells enriched from blood (not recorded which). The clonotype comes from a man aged 40-49 years who had recovered from COVID-19. The V call is TRBV19, the J call TRBJ2-2, with 9 bases that match TRBD1. The DNA for the CDR3 is TGTGCCAGTACCCTAACAGGGGGCATCACCGGGGAGCTGTTTTTT. This sequence encodes CASTLTGGITGELFF.